This T cell receptor (beta chain) was identified in a study of beta chain features in type 1 diabetes. The table lists this clone with a few counts. Its target is not known. The CDR3 loop spans 14 amino acids. Germline assignment: CDR1 SGDLS and CDR2 YYNGEE. Trimming removed 4 bases from V and 5 bases from J, with 15 bases in between. Every bit of the isolated RNA underwent reverse transcription, so sequencing read expressed TCRB transcripts. The assay was immunoSEQ multiplex PCR, and TCRdb's table has in-frame clones only and misses some. The repertoire holds approximately 600,000 clones, around 11% seen once, with around 0.12% in the top ten. Study conclusions and caveats: A definitive answer on HLA type influencing TCRB rearrangement was not reached here. TCRB CDR3s from Type 1 diabetes patients were moderately but significantly shorter in all four CD4+ subsets.

Cells sorted by CD45RO/CCR7/CD25/CD127/CD95/CD27 comprised CD4+ naive, central memory, regulatory and stem cell-like memory cells. The rearrangement uses TRBV9 and TRBJ2-5; TRBD2 might be the D (5 bases). The sequenced material came from naive CD4+ T cells from blood. The TCR comes from a man aged 25 to 45 with type 1 diabetes. The CDR3 region has the DNA TGTGCCAGCAGCTTGGTGGGAGCGCGGGAGACCCAGTACTTC. As protein: CASSLVGARETQYF.